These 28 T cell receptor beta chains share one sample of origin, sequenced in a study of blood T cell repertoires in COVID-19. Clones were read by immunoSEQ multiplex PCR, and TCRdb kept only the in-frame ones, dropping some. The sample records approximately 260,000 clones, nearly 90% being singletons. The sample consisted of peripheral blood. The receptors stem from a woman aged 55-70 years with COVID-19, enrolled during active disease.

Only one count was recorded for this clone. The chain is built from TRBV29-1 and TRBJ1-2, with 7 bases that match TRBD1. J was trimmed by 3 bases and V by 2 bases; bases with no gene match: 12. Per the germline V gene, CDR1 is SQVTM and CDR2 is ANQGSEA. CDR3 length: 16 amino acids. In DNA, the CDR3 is TGCAGCGTTGAAACCCCCCCAGGGGGAGGAGACTATGGCTACACCTTC. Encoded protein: CSVETPPGGGDYGYTF.

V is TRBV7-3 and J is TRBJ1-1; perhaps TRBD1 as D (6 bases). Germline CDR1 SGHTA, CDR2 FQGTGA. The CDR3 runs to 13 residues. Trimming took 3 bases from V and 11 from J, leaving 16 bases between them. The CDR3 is CASSLTGSLAAFF. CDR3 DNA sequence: TGTGCCAGCAGCTTGACAGGTAGCCTCGCGGCTTTCTTT.

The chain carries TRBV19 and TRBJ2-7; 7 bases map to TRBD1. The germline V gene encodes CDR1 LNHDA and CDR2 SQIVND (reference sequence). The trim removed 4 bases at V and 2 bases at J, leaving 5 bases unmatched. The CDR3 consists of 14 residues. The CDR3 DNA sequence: TGTGCCAGTAGTACAGGGGGTGATACCTACGAGCAGTACTTC. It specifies CASSTGGDTYEQYF.

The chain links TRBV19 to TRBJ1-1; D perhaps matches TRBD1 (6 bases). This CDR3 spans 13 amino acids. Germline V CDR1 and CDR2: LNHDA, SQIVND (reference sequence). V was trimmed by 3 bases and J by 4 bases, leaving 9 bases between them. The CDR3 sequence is CASSMKQGTEAFF. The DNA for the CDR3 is TGTGCCAGTAGTATGAAACAGGGCACTGAAGCTTTCTTT.

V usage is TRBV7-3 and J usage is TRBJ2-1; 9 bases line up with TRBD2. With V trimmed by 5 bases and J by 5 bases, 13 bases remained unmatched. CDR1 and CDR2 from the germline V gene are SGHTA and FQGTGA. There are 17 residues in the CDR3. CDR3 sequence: CASSPNRGGAPNNEQFF. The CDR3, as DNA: TGTGCCAGCAGCCCCAACCGCGGGGGGGCCCCGAACAATGAGCAGTTCTTC.

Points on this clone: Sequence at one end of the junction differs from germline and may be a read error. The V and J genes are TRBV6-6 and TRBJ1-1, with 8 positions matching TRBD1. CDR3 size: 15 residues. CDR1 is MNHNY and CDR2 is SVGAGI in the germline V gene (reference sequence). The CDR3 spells CASSLPGQANAEAFF. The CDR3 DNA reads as TGTGCCAGCAGTCTCCCGGGACAGGCGAACGCTGAAGCTTTCTTT.

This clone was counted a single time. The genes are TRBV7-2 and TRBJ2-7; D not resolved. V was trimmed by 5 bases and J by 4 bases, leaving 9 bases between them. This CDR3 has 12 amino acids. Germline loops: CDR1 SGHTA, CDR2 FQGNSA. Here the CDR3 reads CASSNTLYEQYF. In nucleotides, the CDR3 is TGTGCCAGCAGCAATACCCTATACGAGCAGTACTTC.

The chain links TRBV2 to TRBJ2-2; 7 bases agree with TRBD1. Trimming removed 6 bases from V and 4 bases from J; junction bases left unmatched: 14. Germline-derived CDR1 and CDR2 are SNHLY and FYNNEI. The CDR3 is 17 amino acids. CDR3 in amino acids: CASRSGTAVWSTGELFF. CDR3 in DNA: TGTGCCAGCAGGTCCGGGACAGCGGTATGGAGCACCGGGGAGCTGTTTTTT.

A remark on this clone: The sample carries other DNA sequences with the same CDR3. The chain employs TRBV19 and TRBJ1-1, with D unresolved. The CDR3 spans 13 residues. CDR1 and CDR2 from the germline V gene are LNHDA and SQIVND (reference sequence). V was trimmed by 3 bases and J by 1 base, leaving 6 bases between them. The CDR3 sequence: CASSMGRNTEAFF. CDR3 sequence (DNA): TGTGCCAGTAGTATGGGCAGGAACACTGAAGCTTTCTTT.

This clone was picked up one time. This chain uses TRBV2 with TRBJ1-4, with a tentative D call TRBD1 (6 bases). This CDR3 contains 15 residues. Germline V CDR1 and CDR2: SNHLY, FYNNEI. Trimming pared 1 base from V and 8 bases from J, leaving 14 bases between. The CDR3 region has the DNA TGTGCCAGCAGTGAAGTTTCAGGGGTTCCGGAAAAACTGTTTTTT. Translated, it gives CASSEVSGVPEKLFF.

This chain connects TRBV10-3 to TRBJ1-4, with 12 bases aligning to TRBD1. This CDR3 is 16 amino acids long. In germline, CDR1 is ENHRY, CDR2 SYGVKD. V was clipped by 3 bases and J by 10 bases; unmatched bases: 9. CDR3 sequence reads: CAISDRPGTGGGKLFF. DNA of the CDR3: TGTGCCATCAGTGACCGTCCCGGGACAGGGGGCGGAAAACTGTTTTTT.

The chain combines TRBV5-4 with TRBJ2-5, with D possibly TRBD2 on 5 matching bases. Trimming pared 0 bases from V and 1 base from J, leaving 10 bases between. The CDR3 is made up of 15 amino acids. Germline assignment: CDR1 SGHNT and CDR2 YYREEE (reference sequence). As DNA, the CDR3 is TGTGCCAGCAGCTTGGACGGGGTACTCCAAGAGACCCAGTACTTC. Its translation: CASSLDGVLQETQYF.

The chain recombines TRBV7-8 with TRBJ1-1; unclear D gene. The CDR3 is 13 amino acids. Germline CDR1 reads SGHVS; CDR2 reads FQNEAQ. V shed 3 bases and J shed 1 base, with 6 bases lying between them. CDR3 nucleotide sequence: TGTGCCAGCAGCTTCGCGGAGAACACTGAAGCTTTCTTT. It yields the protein CASSFAENTEAFF.

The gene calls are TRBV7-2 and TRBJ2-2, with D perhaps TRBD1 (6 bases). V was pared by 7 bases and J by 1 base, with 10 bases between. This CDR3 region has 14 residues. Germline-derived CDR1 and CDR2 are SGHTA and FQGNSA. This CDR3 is CASIAGVNTGELFF. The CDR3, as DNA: TGTGCCAGCATCGCAGGGGTGAACACCGGGGAGCTGTTTTTT. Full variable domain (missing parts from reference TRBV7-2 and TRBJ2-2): GAGVSQSPSNKVTEKGKDVELRCDPISGHTALYWYRQSLGQGLEFLIYFQGNSAPDKSGLPSDRFSAERTGGSVSTLTIQRTQQEDSAVYLCASIAGVNTGELFFGEGSRLTVL.

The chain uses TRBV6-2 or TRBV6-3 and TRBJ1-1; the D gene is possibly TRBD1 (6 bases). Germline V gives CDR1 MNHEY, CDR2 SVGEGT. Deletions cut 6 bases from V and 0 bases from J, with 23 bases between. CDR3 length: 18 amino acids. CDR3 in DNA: TGTGCCAGCAGCCCTGAGGGGTGGGGGGGGCGGATGAACACTGAAGCTTTCTTT. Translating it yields CASSPEGWGGRMNTEAFF.

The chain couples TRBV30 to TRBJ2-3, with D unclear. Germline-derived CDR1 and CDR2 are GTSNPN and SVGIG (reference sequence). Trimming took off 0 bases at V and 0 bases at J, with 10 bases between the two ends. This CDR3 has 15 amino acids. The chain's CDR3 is CAWSVVGSSTDTQYF. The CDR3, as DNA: TGTGCCTGGAGTGTCGTCGGTTCTAGCACAGATACGCAGTATTTT. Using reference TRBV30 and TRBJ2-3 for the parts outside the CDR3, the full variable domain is SQTIHQWPATLVQPVGSPLSLECTVEGTSNPNLYWYRQAAGRGLQLLFYSVGIGQISSEVPQNLSASRPQDRQFILSSKKLLLSDSGFYLCAWSVVGSSTDTQYFGPGTRLTVL.

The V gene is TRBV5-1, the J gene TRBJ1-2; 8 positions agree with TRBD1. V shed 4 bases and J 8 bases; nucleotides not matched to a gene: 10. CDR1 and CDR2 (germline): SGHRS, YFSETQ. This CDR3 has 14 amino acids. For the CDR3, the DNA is TGCGCCAGCAGCACTACCTGGACAGGGTCCGGCTACACCTTC. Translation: CASSTTWTGSGYTF.

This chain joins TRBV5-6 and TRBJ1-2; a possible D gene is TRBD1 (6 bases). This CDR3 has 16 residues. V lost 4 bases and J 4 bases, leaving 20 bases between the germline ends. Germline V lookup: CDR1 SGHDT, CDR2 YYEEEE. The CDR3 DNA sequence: TGTGCCAGCAGCCCTTCAACAGGGCGCGACTTCTATGGCTACACCTTC. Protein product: CASSPSTGRDFYGYTF.

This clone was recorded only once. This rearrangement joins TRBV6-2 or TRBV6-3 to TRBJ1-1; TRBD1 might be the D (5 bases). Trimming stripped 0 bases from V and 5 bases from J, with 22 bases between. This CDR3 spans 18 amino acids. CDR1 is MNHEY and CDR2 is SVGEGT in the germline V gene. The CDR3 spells CASSYSMEGLGGGTEAFF. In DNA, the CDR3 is TGTGCCAGCAGTTACTCGATGGAGGGCCTCGGGGGAGGTACTGAAGCTTTCTTT.

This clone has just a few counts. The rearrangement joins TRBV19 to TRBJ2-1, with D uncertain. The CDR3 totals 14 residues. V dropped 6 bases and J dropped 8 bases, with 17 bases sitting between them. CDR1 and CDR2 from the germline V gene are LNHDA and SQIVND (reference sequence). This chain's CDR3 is CASRGRTTSDEQFF. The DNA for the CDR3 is TGTGCCAGTAGGGGTAGAACGACATCTGATGAGCAGTTCTTC. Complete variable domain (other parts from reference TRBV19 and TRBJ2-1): DGGITQSPKYLFRKEGQNVTLSCEQNLNHDAMYWYRQDPGQGLRLIYYSQIVNDFQKGDIAEGYSVSREKKESFPLTVTSAQKNPTAFYLCASRGRTTSDEQFFGPGTRLTVL.

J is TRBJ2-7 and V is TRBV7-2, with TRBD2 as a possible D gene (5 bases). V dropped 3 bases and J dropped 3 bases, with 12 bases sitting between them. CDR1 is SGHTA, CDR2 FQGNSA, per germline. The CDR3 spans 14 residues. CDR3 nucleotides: TGTGCCAGCAGCTTTGAGGGCTCCGTCTACGAGCAGTACTTC. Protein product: CASSFEGSVYEQYF.

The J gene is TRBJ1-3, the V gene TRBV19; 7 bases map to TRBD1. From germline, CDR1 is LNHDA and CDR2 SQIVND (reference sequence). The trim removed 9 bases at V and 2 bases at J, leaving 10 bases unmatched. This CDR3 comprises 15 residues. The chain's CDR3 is CASATTGETGNTIYF. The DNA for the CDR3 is TGTGCCAGCGCCACTACAGGGGAAACTGGAAACACCATATATTTT.

The CDR3 coding sequence is TGTGCCAGCAGCCAGGCGGGGAACACTGAAGCTTTCTTT. Translated, it gives CASSQAGNTEAFF. The chain employs TRBV7-8 and TRBJ1-1; no definite D call. The ends were cut back, 5 bases at V and 1 base at J, with 8 bases in the middle. Germline CDR1 and CDR2: SGHVS and FQNEAQ. The CDR3 has 13 amino acids.

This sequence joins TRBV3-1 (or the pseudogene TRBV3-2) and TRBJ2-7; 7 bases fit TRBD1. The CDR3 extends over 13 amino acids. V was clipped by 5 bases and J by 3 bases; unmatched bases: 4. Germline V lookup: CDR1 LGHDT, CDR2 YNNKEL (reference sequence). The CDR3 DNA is TGTGCCAGCAGCTACGGACAGGTCTACGAGCAGTACTTC. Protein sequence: CASSYGQVYEQYF.

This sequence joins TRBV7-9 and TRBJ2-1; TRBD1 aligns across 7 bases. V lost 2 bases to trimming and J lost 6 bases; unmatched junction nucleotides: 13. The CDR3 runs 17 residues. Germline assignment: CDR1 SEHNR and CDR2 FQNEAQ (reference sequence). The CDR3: CASSLRGTGASVNEQFF. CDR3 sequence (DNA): TGTGCCAGCAGCTTACGGGGCACAGGGGCCTCAGTCAATGAGCAGTTCTTC. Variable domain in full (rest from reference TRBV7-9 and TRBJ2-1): DTGVSQNPRHKITKRGQNVTFRCDPISEHNRLYWYRQTLGQGPEFLTYFQNEAQLEKSRLLSDRFSAERPKGSFSTLEIQRTEQGDSAMYLCASSLRGTGASVNEQFFGPGTRLTVL.

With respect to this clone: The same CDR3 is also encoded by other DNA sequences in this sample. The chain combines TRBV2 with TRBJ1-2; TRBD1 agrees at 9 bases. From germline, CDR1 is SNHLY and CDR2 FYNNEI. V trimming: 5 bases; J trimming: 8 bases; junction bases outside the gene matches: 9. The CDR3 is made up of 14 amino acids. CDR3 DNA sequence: TGTGCCAGCAGTCCACAGGGGGCCGGCTACGGCTACACCTTC. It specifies CASSPQGAGYGYTF.

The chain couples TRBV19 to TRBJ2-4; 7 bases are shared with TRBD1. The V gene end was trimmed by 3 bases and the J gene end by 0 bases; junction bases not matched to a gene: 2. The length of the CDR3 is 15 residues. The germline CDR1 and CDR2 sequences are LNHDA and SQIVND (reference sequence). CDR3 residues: CASSIRGLAKNIQYF. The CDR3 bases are TGTGCCAGTAGTATCAGGGGGTTAGCCAAAAACATTCAGTACTTC.

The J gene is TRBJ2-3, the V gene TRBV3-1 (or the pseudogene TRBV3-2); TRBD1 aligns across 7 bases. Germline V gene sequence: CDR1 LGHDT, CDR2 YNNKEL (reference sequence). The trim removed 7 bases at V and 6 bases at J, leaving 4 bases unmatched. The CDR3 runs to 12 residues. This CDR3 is CASKTGMDTQYF. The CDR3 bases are TGTGCCAGCAAGACAGGGATGGATACGCAGTATTTT.